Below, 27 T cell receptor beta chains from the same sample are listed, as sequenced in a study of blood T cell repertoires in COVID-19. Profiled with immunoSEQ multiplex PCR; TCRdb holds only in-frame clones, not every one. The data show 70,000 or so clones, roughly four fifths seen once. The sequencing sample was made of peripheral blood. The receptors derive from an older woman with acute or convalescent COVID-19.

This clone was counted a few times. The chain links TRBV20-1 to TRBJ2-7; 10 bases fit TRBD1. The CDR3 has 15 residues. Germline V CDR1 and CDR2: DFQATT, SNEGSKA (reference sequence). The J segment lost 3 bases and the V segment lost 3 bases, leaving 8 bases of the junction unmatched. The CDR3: CSASERRTGGYEQYF. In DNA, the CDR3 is TGCAGTGCTAGTGAGAGGAGGACAGGGGGCTACGAGCAGTACTTC.

The CDR3 protein is CASSVGSGVREKLFF. CDR3 DNA: TGTGCCAGCAGCGTAGGTTCGGGGGTTCGCGAAAAACTGTTTTTT. This chain connects TRBV9 to TRBJ1-4; weak D call: TRBD1 (5 bases). Germline V gene data show CDR1 as SGDLS and CDR2 as YYNGEE. This CDR3 has 15 residues. V lost 0 bases and J 8 bases, leaving 14 bases between the germline ends. Based on the CDR3 plus reference TRBV9 and TRBJ1-4, the full variable domain is DSGVTQTPKHLITATGQRVTLRCSPRSGDLSVYWYQQSLDQGLQFLIQYYNGEERAKGNILERFSAQQFPDLHSELNLSSLELGDSALYFCASSVGSGVREKLFFGSGTQLSVL.

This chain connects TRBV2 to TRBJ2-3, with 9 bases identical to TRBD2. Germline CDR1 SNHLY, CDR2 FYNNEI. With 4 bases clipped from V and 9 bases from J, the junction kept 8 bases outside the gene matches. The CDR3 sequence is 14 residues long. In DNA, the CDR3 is TGTGCCAGCAGTGGTACTAGCGGGCACGCAACGCAGTATTTT. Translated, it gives CASSGTSGHATQYF.

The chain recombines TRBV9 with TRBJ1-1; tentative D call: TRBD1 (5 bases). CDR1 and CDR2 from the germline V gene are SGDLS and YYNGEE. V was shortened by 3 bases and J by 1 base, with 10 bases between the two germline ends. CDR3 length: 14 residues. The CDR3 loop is CASSAGIGNTEAFF. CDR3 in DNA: TGTGCCAGCAGCGCAGGGATAGGGAACACTGAAGCTTTCTTT.

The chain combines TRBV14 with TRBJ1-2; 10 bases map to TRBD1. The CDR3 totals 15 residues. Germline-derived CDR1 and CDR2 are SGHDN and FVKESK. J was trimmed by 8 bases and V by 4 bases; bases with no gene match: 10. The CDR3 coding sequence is TGTGCCAGCAGCCGACCGGGACAGGGGTATTACGGCTACACCTTC. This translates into CASSRPGQGYYGYTF.

CDR3 loop: CSARSGQGAINGYTF. The CDR3 DNA follows: TGCAGCGCGCGGAGCGGACAGGGCGCGATCAATGGCTACACCTTC. The chain joins TRBV29-1 to TRBJ1-2, with 8 bases identical to TRBD1. The trim removed 7 bases at V and 6 bases at J, leaving 16 bases unmatched. CDR3 length: 15 residues. CDR1 is SQVTM, CDR2 ANQGSEA, per germline.

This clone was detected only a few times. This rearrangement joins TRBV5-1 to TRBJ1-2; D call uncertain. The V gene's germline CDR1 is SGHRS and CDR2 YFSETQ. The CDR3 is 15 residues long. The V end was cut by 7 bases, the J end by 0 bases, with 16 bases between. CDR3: CASCRVAGSNYGYTF. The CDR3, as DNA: TGCGCCAGCTGTCGGGTGGCGGGTTCTAACTATGGCTACACCTTC. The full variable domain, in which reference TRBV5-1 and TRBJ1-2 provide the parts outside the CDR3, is KAGVTQTPRYLIKTRGQQVTLSCSPISGHRSVSWYQQTPGQGLQFLFEYFSETQRNKGNFPGRFSGRQFSNSRSEMNVSTLELGDSALYLCASCRVAGSNYGYTFGSGTRLTVV.

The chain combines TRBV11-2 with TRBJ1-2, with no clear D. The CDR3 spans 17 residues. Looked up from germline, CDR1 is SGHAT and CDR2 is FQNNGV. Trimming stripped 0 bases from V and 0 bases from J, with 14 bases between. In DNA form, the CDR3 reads TGTGCCAGCAGCTTAGATCGCCGGAGGGATACTAACTATGGCTACACCTTC. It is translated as CASSLDRRRDTNYGYTF.

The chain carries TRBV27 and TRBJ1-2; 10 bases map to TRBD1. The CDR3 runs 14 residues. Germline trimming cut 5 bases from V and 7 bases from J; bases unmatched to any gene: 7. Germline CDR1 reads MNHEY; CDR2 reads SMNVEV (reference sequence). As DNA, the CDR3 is TGTGCCAGCAGTACCCGACAGGGGGCGGGTGGCTACACCTTC. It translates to CASSTRQGAGGYTF.

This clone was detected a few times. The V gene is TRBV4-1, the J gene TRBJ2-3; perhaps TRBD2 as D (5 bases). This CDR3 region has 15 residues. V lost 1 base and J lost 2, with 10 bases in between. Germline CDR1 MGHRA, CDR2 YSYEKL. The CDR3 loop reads CASSQVSALTDTQYF. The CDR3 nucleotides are TGCGCCAGCAGCCAAGTTAGCGCACTCACAGATACGCAGTATTTT.

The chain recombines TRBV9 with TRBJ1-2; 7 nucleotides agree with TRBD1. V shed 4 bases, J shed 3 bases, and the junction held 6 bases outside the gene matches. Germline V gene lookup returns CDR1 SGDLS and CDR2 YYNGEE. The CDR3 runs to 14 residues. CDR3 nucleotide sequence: TGTGCCAGCAGCTGGGGACAGTCGGACTATGGCTACACCTTC. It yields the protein CASSWGQSDYGYTF.

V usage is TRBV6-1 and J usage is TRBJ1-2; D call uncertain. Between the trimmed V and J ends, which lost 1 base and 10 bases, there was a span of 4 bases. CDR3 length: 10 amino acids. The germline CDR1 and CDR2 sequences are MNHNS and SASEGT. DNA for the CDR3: TGTGCCAGCAGTGAAGTAGACTACACCTTC. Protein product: CASSEVDYTF.

The CDR3 reads CASLTPTGGKAFF. The CDR3 DNA reads TGTGCCAGCCTGACCCCGACAGGGGGTAAAGCTTTCTTT. The chain combines TRBV27 with TRBJ1-1; 9 nucleotides line up with TRBD1. J gave up 9 bases and V 8 bases, and 10 bases lay outside the gene matches. The CDR3 covers 13 residues. CDR1 MNHEY and CDR2 SMNVEV come from the germline V gene (reference sequence).

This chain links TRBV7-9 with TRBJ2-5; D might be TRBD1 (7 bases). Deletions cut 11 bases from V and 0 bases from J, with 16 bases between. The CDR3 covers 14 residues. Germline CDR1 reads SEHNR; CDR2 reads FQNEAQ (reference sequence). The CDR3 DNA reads TGTGCCTCCCAGGGGGGCCAGTACCAAGAGACCCAGTACTTC. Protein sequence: CASQGGQYQETQYF.

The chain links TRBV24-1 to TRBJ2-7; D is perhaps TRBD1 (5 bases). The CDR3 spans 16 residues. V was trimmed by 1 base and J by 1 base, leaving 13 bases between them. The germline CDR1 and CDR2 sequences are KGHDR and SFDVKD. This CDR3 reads CATSDFAGPESYEQYF. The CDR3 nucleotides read TGTGCCACCAGTGATTTTGCAGGGCCCGAATCCTACGAGCAGTACTTC.

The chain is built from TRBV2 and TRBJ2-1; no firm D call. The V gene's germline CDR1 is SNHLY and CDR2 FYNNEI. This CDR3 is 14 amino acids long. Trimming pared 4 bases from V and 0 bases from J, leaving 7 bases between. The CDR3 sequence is CASSVVSSYNEQFF. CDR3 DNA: TGTGCCAGCAGTGTAGTAAGCTCCTACAATGAGCAGTTCTTC.

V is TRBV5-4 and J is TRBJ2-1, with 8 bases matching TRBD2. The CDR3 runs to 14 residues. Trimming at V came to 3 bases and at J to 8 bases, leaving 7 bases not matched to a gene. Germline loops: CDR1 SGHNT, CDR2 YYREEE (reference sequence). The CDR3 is CASSYSGTLDEQFF. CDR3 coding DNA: TGTGCCAGCAGCTATAGCGGGACGCTTGATGAGCAGTTCTTC.

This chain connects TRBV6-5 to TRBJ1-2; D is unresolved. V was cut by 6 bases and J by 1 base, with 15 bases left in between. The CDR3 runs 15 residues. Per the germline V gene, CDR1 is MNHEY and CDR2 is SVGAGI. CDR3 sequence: CASRVVRQVNYGYTF. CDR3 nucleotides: TGTGCCAGCAGGGTAGTGCGCCAGGTTAACTATGGCTACACCTTC.

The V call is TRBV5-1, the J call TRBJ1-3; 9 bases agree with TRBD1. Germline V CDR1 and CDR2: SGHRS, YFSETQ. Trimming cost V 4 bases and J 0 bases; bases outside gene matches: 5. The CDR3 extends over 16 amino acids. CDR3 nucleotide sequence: TGCGCCAGCAGCCCGGGACAGGGATTCTCTGGAAACACCATATATTTT. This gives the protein CASSPGQGFSGNTIYF.

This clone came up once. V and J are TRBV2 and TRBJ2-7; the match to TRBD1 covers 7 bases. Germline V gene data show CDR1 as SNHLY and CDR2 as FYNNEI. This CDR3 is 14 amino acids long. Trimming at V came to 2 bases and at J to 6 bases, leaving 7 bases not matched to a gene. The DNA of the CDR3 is TGTGCCAGCAGTGAAAGACAGGGTGGAAGCGAGCAGTACTTC. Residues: CASSERQGGSEQYF.

The CDR3 region has the DNA TGTGCCAGTAGCATTACAGGGATTAATCAGCCCCAGCATTTT. Residues: CASSITGINQPQHF. The V call is TRBV19, the J call TRBJ1-5; D is perhaps TRBD1 (6 bases). Germline CDR1 LNHDA, CDR2 SQIVND (reference sequence). V was cut by 6 bases and J by 4 bases, with 13 bases left in between. CDR3 length: 14 amino acids.

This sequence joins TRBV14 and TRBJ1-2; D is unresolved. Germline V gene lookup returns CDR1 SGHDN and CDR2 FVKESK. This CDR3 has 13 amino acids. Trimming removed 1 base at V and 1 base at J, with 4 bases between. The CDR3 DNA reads TGTGCCAGCAGCCAAGCCATTAACTATGGCTACACCTTC. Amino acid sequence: CASSQAINYGYTF. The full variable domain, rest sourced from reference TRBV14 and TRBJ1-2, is EAGVTQFPSHSVIEKGQTVTLRCDPISGHDNLYWYRRVMGKEIKFLLHFVKESKQDESGMPNNRFLAERTGGTYSTLKVQPAELEDSGVYFCASSQAINYGYTFGSGTRLTVV.

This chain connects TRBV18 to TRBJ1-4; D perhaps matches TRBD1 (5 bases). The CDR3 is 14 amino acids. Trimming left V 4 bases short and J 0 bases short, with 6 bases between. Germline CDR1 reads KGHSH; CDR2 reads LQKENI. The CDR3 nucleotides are TGTGCCAGCTCACAGACAGCAACTAATGAAAAACTGTTTTTT. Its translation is CASSQTATNEKLFF.

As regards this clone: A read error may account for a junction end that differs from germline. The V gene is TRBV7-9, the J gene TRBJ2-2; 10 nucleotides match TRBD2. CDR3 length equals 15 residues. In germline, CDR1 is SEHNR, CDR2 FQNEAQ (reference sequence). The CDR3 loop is CASSVAGGNTGELFF. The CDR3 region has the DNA TGTGCCAGCAGCGTAGCGGGGGGGAACACCGGGGAGCTGTTTTTT.

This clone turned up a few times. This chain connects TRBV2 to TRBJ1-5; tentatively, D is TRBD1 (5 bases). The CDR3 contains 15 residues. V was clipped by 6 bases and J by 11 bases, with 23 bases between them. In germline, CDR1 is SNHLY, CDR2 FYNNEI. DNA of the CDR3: TGTGCCAGCAGGGTGGGGCCGGGTCACCCGGGGGCCCAGCATTTT. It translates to CASRVGPGHPGAQHF.

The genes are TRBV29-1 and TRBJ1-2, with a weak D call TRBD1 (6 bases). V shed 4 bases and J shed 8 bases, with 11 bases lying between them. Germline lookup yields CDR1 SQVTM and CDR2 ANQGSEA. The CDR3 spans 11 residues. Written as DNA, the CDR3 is TGCAGCGTTGGACAGGCGAACGGCTACACCTTC. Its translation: CSVGQANGYTF.

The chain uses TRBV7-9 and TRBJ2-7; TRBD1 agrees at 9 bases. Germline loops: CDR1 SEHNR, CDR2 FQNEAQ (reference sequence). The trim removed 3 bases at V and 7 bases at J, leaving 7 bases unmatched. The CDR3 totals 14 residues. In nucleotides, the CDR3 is TGTGCCAGCAGCTTGGCACAGGGGGCGAGGGAGCAGTACTTC. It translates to CASSLAQGAREQYF.